The 24 T cell receptor beta chains presented below share a single source sample, sequenced in a study of lymphopenia after photon versus proton radiotherapy. Repertoires were generated with immunoSEQ multiplex PCR, while TCRdb's copy carries only in-frame clones and drops some. In the table there are under 80,000 clones, around 88% of which are singletons. Sequencing was performed on peripheral blood, taken from a patient treated with photon-based radiotherapy. The source is a man between 40 and 49 years old with gastric cancer.

The chain employs TRBV7-6 and TRBJ2-2, with D maybe TRBD2 (5 bases). This CDR3 contains 15 residues. Germline CDR1 reads SGHVS; CDR2 reads FNYEAQ. V dropped 2 bases and J dropped 7 bases, with 14 bases sitting between them. CDR3: CASSLSASSDGELFF. DNA for the CDR3: TGTGCCAGCAGCTTATCGGCTAGCTCGGACGGGGAGCTGTTTTTT.

This chain connects TRBV6-5 to TRBJ2-7, with D perhaps matching TRBD2 (6 bases). V was clipped by 6 bases and J by 4 bases, with 13 bases between them. Germline assignment: CDR1 MNHEY and CDR2 SVGAGI. This CDR3 has 13 amino acids. The CDR3 reads CASRAGGFYEQYF. The DNA for the CDR3 is TGTGCCAGCAGAGCTGGGGGGTTTTACGAGCAGTACTTC.

The chain couples TRBV2 to TRBJ1-6, with 8 nucleotides matching TRBD1. CDR3 length: 16 amino acids. With V trimmed by 3 bases and J by 9 bases, 10 bases remained unmatched. Per germline, CDR1 SNHLY and CDR2 FYNNEI. The DNA for the CDR3 is TGTGCCAGCAGTGATCAGGGACAGGCGCTGGGTTCACCCCTCCACTTT. It encodes CASSDQGQALGSPLHF.

The chain employs TRBV30 and TRBJ2-7; 8 nucleotides match TRBD1. The DNA matches TRBJ2-4 better at its end, which makes the J call doubtful. The CDR3 loop spans 13 amino acids. Germline CDR1 GTSNPN, CDR2 SVGIG (reference sequence). CDR3 sequence reads: CAWSAYQGAIQYF. The CDR3, as DNA: TGTGCCTGGAGTGCTTACCAGGGGGCCATTCAGTACTTC.

The V call is TRBV7-2, the J call TRBJ1-2; 7 bases fit TRBD1. Germline CDR1 SGHTA, CDR2 FQGNSA. The trim removed 2 bases at V and 7 bases at J, leaving 7 bases unmatched. The CDR3 contains 14 residues. The CDR3: CASSLNGGGGGYTF. Written as DNA, the CDR3 is TGTGCCAGCAGCTTAAATGGAGGGGGCGGTGGCTACACCTTC.

The rearrangement joins TRBV5-5 to TRBJ1-1; D may be TRBD1 (6 bases). CDR1 and CDR2 (germline): SGHKS, YYEKEE (reference sequence). V dropped 1 base and J dropped 1 base, with 11 bases sitting between them. This CDR3 has 15 amino acids. The CDR3 spells CASSLSGRGNTEAFF. The CDR3 nucleotides read TGTGCCAGCAGCTTGAGTGGCAGGGGGAACACTGAAGCTTTCTTT.

This sequence joins TRBV6-6 and TRBJ1-2; tentatively, D is TRBD1 (5 bases). CDR1 MNHNY and CDR2 SVGAGI come from the germline V gene (reference sequence). CDR3 length equals 13 residues. Trimming took 2 bases from V and 4 from J, leaving 8 bases between them. The CDR3 DNA follows: TGTGCCAGCAGTTACGGCGGGGCCTATGGCTACACCTTC. This sequence encodes CASSYGGAYGYTF.

V and J are TRBV19 and TRBJ2-1; 9 positions agree with TRBD2. With V trimmed by 1 base and J by 1 base, 11 bases remained unmatched. CDR3 length equals 19 residues. Germline values: CDR1 LNHDA, CDR2 SQIVND (reference sequence). CDR3 DNA: TGTGCCAGTAGTATAGTCATCCAGGCGGGGGGGCCATCCTACAATGAGCAGTTCTTC. Translated, it gives CASSIVIQAGGPSYNEQFF.

The chain employs TRBV25-1 and TRBJ2-2; tentatively, D is TRBD2 (7 bases). CDR1 MGHDK and CDR2 SYGVNS come from the germline V gene. CDR3 length: 15 residues. V lost 4 bases and J 4 bases, leaving 13 bases between the germline ends. CDR3 protein: CASSVAGAGTGELFF. The CDR3 coding sequence is TGTGCCAGCAGTGTGGCGGGGGCCGGCACCGGGGAGCTGTTTTTT.

CDR3 loop: CASSPRGRGLTEAFF. The CDR3 nucleotides are TGTGCCAGCTCACCAAGGGGCAGGGGGCTGACTGAAGCTTTCTTT. The chain joins TRBV18 to TRBJ1-1, with 8 bases that match TRBD1. The V and J ends lost 2 bases and 5 bases, in that order; junction bases with no gene match: 7. The CDR3 loop spans 15 amino acids. Germline-derived CDR1 and CDR2 are KGHSH and LQKENI.

This chain links TRBV7-4 with TRBJ1-2; maybe TRBD1 (6 bases). Trimming removed 6 bases from V and 5 bases from J, with 16 bases in between. This CDR3 contains 14 residues. Germline V gene lookup returns CDR1 SGHVT and CDR2 SQSDAQ. The CDR3 bases are TGTGCCAGCAGGAAGGGGGGGACGAAGTATGGCTACACCTTC. This encodes CASRKGGTKYGYTF.

The rearrangement links TRBV7-9 to TRBJ1-1; D gene ambiguous. This CDR3 is built from 14 residues. V gave up 1 base and J gave up 5 bases, with 11 bases separating them. Germline lookup yields CDR1 SEHNR and CDR2 FQNEAQ (reference sequence). CDR3 region: CASSLGPAGTEAFF. The CDR3 region has the DNA TGTGCCAGCAGCTTAGGGCCAGCGGGGACTGAAGCTTTCTTT.

V usage is TRBV7-2 and J usage is TRBJ2-5, with 10 bases fitting TRBD1. CDR3 size: 17 residues. From germline, CDR1 is SGHTA and CDR2 FQGNSA. V lost 3 bases, J lost 5 bases, and 12 bases stayed unmatched. CDR3 amino acids: CASSFLRGQGTSETQYF. The CDR3 region has the DNA TGTGCCAGCAGCTTTCTCCGGGGACAGGGGACTTCGGAGACCCAGTACTTC.

The J gene is TRBJ1-5, the V gene TRBV7-2, with D maybe TRBD1 (5 bases). This CDR3 has 14 residues. V was shortened by 5 bases and J by 4 bases, with 12 bases between the two germline ends. CDR1 and CDR2 from the germline V gene are SGHTA and FQGNSA. In nucleotides, the CDR3 is TGTGCCAGCAGCCCTGGGACGGCGAATCAGCCCCAGCATTTT. This sequence encodes CASSPGTANQPQHF.

V and J are TRBV7-4 and TRBJ1-2; D is possibly TRBD1 (5 bases). The CDR3 totals 15 residues. V lost 3 bases and J 3 bases, leaving 14 bases between the germline ends. Germline V gives CDR1 SGHVT, CDR2 SQSDAQ. The CDR3 DNA reads TGTGCCAGCAGCTTTCTGCTCAGGGCCTACTATGGCTACACCTTC. As protein: CASSFLLRAYYGYTF.

The chain joins TRBV7-9 to TRBJ1-1; 8 bases line up with TRBD1. CDR1 is SEHNR, CDR2 FQNEAQ, per germline (reference sequence). The length of the CDR3 is 14 residues. V was pared by 5 bases and J by 5 bases, with 7 bases of the junction left unmatched. The CDR3 DNA follows: TGTGCCAGCAGCCCCGGACAGGGTTGGACTGAAGCTTTCTTT. Its translation: CASSPGQGWTEAFF.

The chain is built from TRBV19 and TRBJ1-4; TRBD1 agrees at 9 bases. Germline CDR1 LNHDA, CDR2 SQIVND (reference sequence). Losses at the gene ends were 3 bases for V and 5 bases for J; bases not matched to a gene: 7. The CDR3 spans 16 residues. The CDR3: CASSIVKTGGNEKLFF. The CDR3 region has the DNA TGTGCCAGTAGTATCGTAAAGACAGGGGGAAATGAAAAACTGTTTTTT.

This chain connects TRBV2 to TRBJ1-5, with 10 bases identical to TRBD1. The trim removed 7 bases at V and 3 bases at J, leaving 12 bases unmatched. Germline V CDR1 and CDR2: SNHLY, FYNNEI. The CDR3 is 17 residues long. DNA of the CDR3: TGTGCCAGCACTCGAGCCGGGACAGGGGTTTCCAATCAGCCCCAGCATTTT. It codes for CASTRAGTGVSNQPQHF.

This clone appeared a few times. The chain links TRBV7-2 to TRBJ2-1, with 7 bases that match TRBD2. The CDR3 consists of 15 residues. The junction had 7 bases not matched to a gene; V was cut back by 2 bases and J by 6 bases. In germline, CDR1 is SGHTA, CDR2 FQGNSA. CDR3 sequence (DNA): TGTGCCAGCAGCTTAAGCCCCCAGCGGGGCAATGAGCAGTTCTTC. It codes for CASSLSPQRGNEQFF.

The chain combines TRBV6-6 with TRBJ1-5; 7 nucleotides match TRBD1. Germline lookup yields CDR1 MNHNY and CDR2 SVGAGI (reference sequence). The CDR3 has 13 amino acids. V dropped 5 bases and J dropped 6; count of bases not matched to a gene: 4. CDR3 coding DNA: TGTGCCAGCAGTCGACAGGGTAGTCAGCCCCAGCATTTT. Its translation is CASSRQGSQPQHF.

The genes are TRBV2 and TRBJ2-1; D not resolved. Germline loops: CDR1 SNHLY, CDR2 FYNNEI. This CDR3 comprises 12 residues. Trimming pared 8 bases from V and 4 bases from J, leaving 9 bases between. As DNA, the CDR3 is TGTGCCAGCCTGGCCGTATACAATGAGCAGTTCTTC. It is translated as CASLAVYNEQFF.

This CDR3 is CASSGNPRYGYTF. Written as DNA, the CDR3 is TGCGCCAGCAGCGGAAATCCCCGCTATGGCTACACCTTC. The J gene is TRBJ1-2, the V gene TRBV5-1; D is uncertain. Germline values: CDR1 SGHRS, CDR2 YFSETQ. CDR3 size: 13 residues. Trimming removed 4 bases from V and 4 bases from J, with 11 bases in between.

The CDR3 protein is CASSLGGAHGYTF. The CDR3 nucleotides are TGTGCCAGCAGCTTAGGAGGAGCCCATGGCTACACCTTC. The V call is TRBV7-9, the J call TRBJ1-2, with no clear D. The CDR3 is made up of 13 amino acids. Germline CDR1 SEHNR, CDR2 FQNEAQ (reference sequence). The germline V and J ends were trimmed by 1 base and 6 bases, with 9 bases remaining between them.

The gene calls are TRBV30 and TRBJ2-7, with D perhaps matching TRBD1 (5 bases). There are 14 residues in the CDR3. V lost 0 bases and J 1 base, leaving 10 bases between the germline ends. Germline loops: CDR1 GTSNPN, CDR2 SVGIG (reference sequence). CDR3 DNA sequence: TGTGCCTGGAGTGTAGGGGCCAAATCCTACGAGCAGTACTTC. This codes for CAWSVGAKSYEQYF.